This T cell receptor (beta chain) was obtained from a study of T cells in Graves' hyperthyroidism and ophthalmopathy. Study-level results: Ophthalmopathy was separated from stable hyperthyroidism by a 13 V-J model. In the blood, most expanded thyroid clonotypes above 0.001 appeared as well.

There were TCR beta CDR3 regions amplified from RNA transcripts. When the TCR CDR3 underwent first-round RT-PCR, the HTBI primer set was used. TCRdb reprocessed the multiplex PCR reads with MiXCR, giving one entry per CDR3 protein. Of around 580,000 distinct CDR3 sequences listed, 16% are singletons. In the case of this clonotype: Its antigen is not identified.

From germline, CDR1 is SGHRS and CDR2 YFSETQ. There are 15 residues in the CDR3. After removal of 0 bases from V and 4 bases from J, the junction contained 6 bases not matched to a gene. The source of the PBMCs was 8 to 10 ml of fresh peripheral blood. This chain links TRBV5-1 with TRBJ1-2; 7 bases line up with TRBD1. Sequencing was done on a sample of blood. This receptor was identified in a woman aged 18-35 years with Graves' hyperthyroidism. The CDR3 DNA reads TGCGCCAGCAGCTTGGATGGGACAGCCTCCTATGGCTACACCTTC. Encoded protein: CASSLDGTASYGYTF.